The 10 T cell receptor beta chains given below trace back to one sample, sequenced in a study of post-analysis software for immune sequencing data. Findings and limits, study-wide: Patients used a few TRBV segments, including TRBV5-6, TRBV5-1 and TRBV20-1, more often than controls.

What these receptors recognize is not known. Unique molecular identifiers were built into the TCR beta cDNA libraries. Each CDR3 protein is one row after TCRdb ran MiXCR on the PCR reads. The table records about 430,000 distinct CDR3 sequences, 39% of them present only once. Sequencing was carried out using blood. These receptors were taken from a girl aged 2 to 10 with multiple sclerosis.

This chain links TRBV4-2 with TRBJ2-7; TRBD2 is a possible D gene (5 bases). V was shortened by 0 bases and J by 5 bases, with 8 bases between the two germline ends. Germline CDR1 and CDR2: LGHNA and YNFKEQ. This CDR3 has 13 residues. The CDR3 DNA reads as TGTGCCAGCAGCCAAGAAGAGGGCGACGAGCAGTACTTC. Translating gives CASSQEEGDEQYF.

CDR3 bases: TGTGCCAGCAGTTACTGGACGGTGGGTGATTCACCCCTCCACTTT. Amino acid sequence: CASSYWTVGDSPLHF. The gene calls are TRBV6-6 and TRBJ1-6; D ambiguous. V dropped 1 base and J dropped 8 bases, with 12 bases sitting between them. Germline loops: CDR1 MNHNY, CDR2 SVGAGI (reference sequence). The CDR3 contains 15 residues.

This clonotype was recorded at least ten times. The chain couples TRBV5-6 to TRBJ2-1; 9 bases map to TRBD2. This CDR3 spans 14 amino acids. The germline gives CDR1 SGHDT, CDR2 YYEEEE. Unmatched junction bases numbered 2, after V lost 1 base and J lost 6 bases. The CDR3 is CASSLPSGANEQFF. CDR3 in DNA: TGTGCCAGCAGCTTGCCTAGCGGGGCCAATGAGCAGTTCTTC.

The chain is built from TRBV9 and TRBJ2-7; D gene ambiguous. CDR3 length equals 14 residues. The V end lost 0 bases, the J end lost 2 bases, and 9 bases lay between the germline ends. CDR1 and CDR2 from the germline V gene are SGDLS and YYNGEE. The DNA for the CDR3 is TGTGCCAGCAGCGTAGCCGGATATACCTACGAGCAGTACTTC. Translating it yields CASSVAGYTYEQYF.

About this clonotype: Compared with germline, one end of the junction differs, possibly owing to a read error. This rearrangement joins TRBV20-1 to TRBJ2-7; 8 bases align to TRBD2. This CDR3 has 14 residues. Germline V gene lookup returns CDR1 DFQATT and CDR2 SNEGSKA (reference sequence). The CDR3 DNA sequence: TGCAGTACTAGTTGGGGACTAGGACCCTACGAGCAGTACTTC. Protein: CSTSWGLGPYEQYF.

The chain joins TRBV11-2 to TRBJ2-1; the D gene is possibly TRBD2 (6 bases). V gave up 2 bases and J gave up 4 bases, with 12 bases separating them. In germline, CDR1 is SGHAT, CDR2 FQNNGV. The CDR3 has 15 amino acids. As DNA, the CDR3 is TGTGCCAGCAGCTTAAGGACCGGGGGTTACAATGAGCAGTTCTTC. Amino acid sequence: CASSLRTGGYNEQFF.

This clonotype was seen more than once but under ten times. This chain joins TRBV14 and TRBJ2-3; no clear D gene. Trimming stripped 3 bases from V and 2 bases from J, with 9 bases between. This CDR3 has 14 residues. CDR1 and CDR2 from the germline V gene are SGHDN and FVKESK. Written as DNA, the CDR3 is TGTGCCAGCAGCCACACCGGATCCACAGATACGCAGTATTTT. Translated: CASSHTGSTDTQYF.

The chain couples TRBV6-2 or TRBV6-3 to TRBJ1-2; D is unclear. This CDR3 spans 15 amino acids. Germline CDR1 is MNHEY and CDR2 is SVGEGT. V lost 5 bases and J 2 bases, leaving 15 bases between the germline ends. The CDR3 protein is CASSQPGPRNYGYTF. The CDR3 DNA reads TGTGCCAGCAGTCAACCGGGCCCCAGGAACTATGGCTACACCTTC.

The gene calls are TRBV5-1 and TRBJ2-4, with unresolved D. Between the trimmed V and J ends, which lost 4 bases and 5 bases, there was a span of 7 bases. Germline CDR1 reads SGHRS; CDR2 reads YFSETQ. The CDR3 covers 12 residues. In DNA form, the CDR3 reads TGCGCCAGCAGCCTCCATGAAAACATTCAGTACTTC. Encoded protein: CASSLHENIQYF.

This chain uses TRBV20-1 with TRBJ2-1; 12 bases align to TRBD2. V gave up 5 bases and J gave up 1 base; unmatched junction bases: 3. Germline V gene lookup returns CDR1 DFQATT and CDR2 SNEGSKA (reference sequence). CDR3 length: 15 amino acids. The CDR3 loop is CSARGLAGSYNEQFF. The CDR3 nucleotides read TGCAGTGCTCGGGGACTAGCGGGTTCCTACAATGAGCAGTTCTTC.